The rows below give T cell receptor beta chains drawn from one sample of a study of cytomegalovirus exposure and HLA in healthy donors. TCRdb keeps only in-frame clones here, not all; method: immunoSEQ multiplex PCR. The sample has approximately 220,000 clones; approximately 83% are singletons. The sample consisted of PBMCs. Receptors were obtained from a girl between 10 and 17 years old in good health and CMV-seronegative. Both conserved end residues are part of each CDR3. A D gene is named only where the DNA matches it firmly. A clone size is listed for some rows: how often the clone was seen (once, few, many), or a class if it is expanded.

d_call	v_call	j_call	clone_size	cdr3_aa	cdr3_nt
NA	TRBV7-9	TRBJ2-1	NA	CSSSFLLGNEQFF	TGTTCCAGCAGCTTCCTCCTAGGCAATGAGCAGTTCTTC
TRBD1	TRBV10-3	TRBJ2-7	NA	CAIRETGGEQYF	TGTGCCATCAGGGAGACAGGGGGCGAGCAGTACTTC
NA	TRBV6-5	TRBJ2-5	NA	CASSSLAEQYF	TGTGCCAGCAGTTCGTTAGCGGAGCAGTACTTC
NA	TRBV10-3	TRBJ2-7	once	CAIGQHRFSYEQYF	TGTGCCATCGGTCAACACAGGTTTAGCTACGAGCAGTACTTC
NA	TRBV28	TRBJ1-1	NA	CASRSLSQAFNTEAFF	TGTGCCAGCCGCAGCCTGAGCCAGGCATTCAACACTGAAGCTTTCTTT
NA	TRBV27	TRBJ2-7	NA	CASSLLGGSF	TGTGCCAGCAGTTTATTAGGTGGGAGCTTC
NA	TRBV29-1	TRBJ1-1	NA	CSVRVTLNTEAFF	TGCAGCGTGAGGGTCACTCTGAACACTGAAGCTTTCTTT
TRBD2	TRBV30	TRBJ2-3	NA	CAWAMGGITDTQYF	TGTGCCTGGGCGATGGGGGGGATCACAGATACGCAGTATTTT
NA	TRBV6-5	TRBJ2-7	NA	CAGRKTGTVQNEQYF	TGTGCCGGCAGAAAGACAGGAACGGTGCAGAACGAGCAGTACTTC
TRBD1	TRBV5-4	TRBJ2-5	NA	CASSRDRQGAQYF	TGTGCCAGCAGTCGGGACAGGCAAGGGGCCCAGTACTTC
TRBD1	TRBV18	TRBJ1-6	NA	CASSRTDRGRNSPLHF	TGTGCCAGCTCACGGACGGACAGGGGGCGAAATTCACCCCTCCACTTT
NA	TRBV6-5	TRBJ1-2	NA	CASNSGSGGYTF	TGTGCCAGCAACTCAGGGTCGGGTGGCTACACCTTC
NA	TRBV30	TRBJ1-1	NA	CAWSVSKGKAFF	TGTGCCTGGAGTGTAAGTAAGGGGAAAGCTTTCTTT
TRBD2	TRBV6-1	TRBJ2-5	NA	CATSLAGARETQYF	TGTGCTACCTCCCTAGCGGGAGCGCGAGAGACCCAGTACTTC
TRBD1	TRBV5-1	TRBJ1-1	NA	CASSLDPPGGPSNTEAFF	TGCGCCAGCAGCTTGGACCCTCCAGGGGGCCCATCGAACACTGAAGCTTTCTTT
NA	TRBV5-1	TRBJ2-5	NA	CASSFLSETQYF	TGCGCCAGCAGCTTTTTATCAGAGACCCAGTACTTC
TRBD1	TRBV2	TRBJ2-1	NA	CASRADRGKVYEQFF	TGTGCCAGCAGGGCCGACAGGGGGAAGGTCTATGAGCAGTTCTTC
TRBD2	TRBV6-6	TRBJ2-3	NA	CASSSSGLTDTQYF	TGTGCCAGCTCCTCTAGCGGGTTAACAGATACGCAGTATTTT
NA	TRBV7-2	TRBJ2-1	NA	CASSFLFGEQFF	TGTGCCAGCAGCTTCCTATTCGGGGAGCAGTTCTTC
TRBD1	TRBV7-9	TRBJ1-2	NA	CASSSLPGQGSLNYGYTF	TGTGCCAGCAGTTCCCTACCGGGACAGGGGTCCCTCAACTATGGCTACACCTTC
NA	TRBV25-1	TRBJ1-6	NA	CASTDRSSSPLHF	TGTGCCAGCACAGACAGGTCTTCTTCACCCCTCCACTTT
TRBD1	TRBV15	TRBJ2-3	NA	CATSRDWVIGQGARDTQYF	TGTGCCACCAGCAGAGATTGGGTGATCGGGCAGGGGGCAAGGGATACGCAGTATTTT
TRBD1	TRBV9	TRBJ1-1	NA	CASSPQVGQGNTEAFF	TGTGCCAGCAGCCCCCAAGTTGGACAGGGCAACACTGAAGCTTTCTTT
NA	TRBV6-6	TRBJ2-7	NA	CASSYSGGRPEQYF	TGTGCCAGCAGTTACTCGGGGGGGCGGCCCGAGCAGTACTTC
TRBD1	TRBV28	TRBJ2-7	NA	CASRPVGGSYYEQYF	TGTGCCAGCAGGCCGGTAGGGGGCAGCTACTACGAGCAGTACTTC
TRBD2	TRBV30	TRBJ2-7	NA	CAWSSSSGRRLGAYEQYF	TGTGCCTGGAGTAGTAGTAGCGGGAGAAGGCTTGGAGCCTACGAGCAGTACTTC
TRBD2	TRBV9	TRBJ2-2	NA	CASSVTSGGAGELFF	TGTGCCAGCAGCGTAACTAGCGGGGGGGCCGGGGAGCTGTTTTTT
NA	TRBV28	TRBJ1-5	NA	CASSFPDSSNQPQHF	TGTGCCAGCAGTTTCCCCGACAGCAGCAATCAGCCCCAGCATTTT
NA	TRBV19	TRBJ1-1	NA	CASSTGSSTEAFF	TGTGCCAGTAGTACGGGGTCAAGCACTGAAGCTTTCTTT
NA	TRBV30	TRBJ1-1	NA	CAHGAVNTEAFF	TGTGCTCACGGAGCGGTTAACACTGAAGCTTTCTTT
NA	TRBV5-1	TRBJ2-3	once	CASSLGHTDTQYF	TGCGCCAGCAGCCTCGGTCACACAGATACGCAGTATTTT
NA	TRBV29-1	TRBJ1-2	NA	CSVEEGVRGYTF	TGCAGCGTTGAAGAGGGTGTGCGGGGCTACACCTTC
NA	TRBV1	TRBJ2-7	NA	CTSSGSGPYEQYF	TGCACCAGCAGCGGTAGCGGGCCCTACGAGCAGTACTTC
NA	TRBV4-1	TRBJ1-5	NA	CASSQDPAGRQPQHF	TGCGCCAGCAGCCAAGACCCGGCAGGGCGGCAGCCCCAGCATTTT
NA	TRBV5-5	TRBJ2-7	NA	CASSRLAAEQYF	TGTGCCAGCAGCCGTCTAGCTGCCGAGCAGTACTTC
NA	TRBV28	TRBJ1-2	NA	CASMTGGGVRGYTF	TGTGCCAGCATGACTGGAGGTGGTGTGAGGGGCTACACCTTC
TRBD2	TRBV27	TRBJ2-2	NA	CASSSLGAGETGELFF	TGTGCCAGCAGTTCCCTTGGGGCGGGAGAAACCGGGGAGCTGTTTTTT
TRBD1	TRBV12-5	TRBJ1-5	few	CATYQGVQPQHF	TGTGCTACCTACCAGGGGGTACAGCCCCAGCATTTT
NA	TRBV7-2	TRBJ2-1	NA	CASSLGGGISYNEQFF	TGTGCCAGCAGCTTAGGGGGCGGCATCTCCTACAATGAGCAGTTCTTC
NA	TRBV10-3	TRBJ2-7	NA	CAISREVLLTGGEQYF	TGTGCCATCAGTAGGGAAGTATTGCTCACCGGGGGCGAGCAGTACTTC
TRBD2	TRBV28	TRBJ2-1	NA	CASSLRLAGSNEQFF	TGTGCCAGCAGTTTACGTCTAGCGGGGTCTAATGAGCAGTTCTTC
NA	TRBV5-4	TRBJ2-1	NA	CASSFQPTEKQFF	TGTGCCAGCAGCTTTCAACCCACGGAGAAGCAGTTCTTC
NA	TRBV6-5	TRBJ1-5	NA	CASSEQSNQPQHF	TGTGCCAGCAGTGAACAGAGCAATCAGCCCCAGCATTTT
NA	TRBV7-9	TRBJ1-4	NA	CASSLDRVEKLFF	TGTGCCAGCAGCTTAGACAGGGTTGAAAAACTGTTTTTT
TRBD1	TRBV19	TRBJ1-1	NA	CASSTGTGSMNTEAFF	TGTGCCAGTAGTACAGGGACAGGATCTATGAACACTGAAGCTTTCTTT
NA	TRBV6-6	TRBJ2-3	few	CASGNKIDTQYF	TGTGCCAGCGGCAACAAGATAGATACGCAGTATTTT
NA	TRBV19	TRBJ1-1	once	CASRLRGGNTEAFF	TGTGCCAGTAGGCTCCGGGGGGGAAACACTGAAGCTTTCTTT